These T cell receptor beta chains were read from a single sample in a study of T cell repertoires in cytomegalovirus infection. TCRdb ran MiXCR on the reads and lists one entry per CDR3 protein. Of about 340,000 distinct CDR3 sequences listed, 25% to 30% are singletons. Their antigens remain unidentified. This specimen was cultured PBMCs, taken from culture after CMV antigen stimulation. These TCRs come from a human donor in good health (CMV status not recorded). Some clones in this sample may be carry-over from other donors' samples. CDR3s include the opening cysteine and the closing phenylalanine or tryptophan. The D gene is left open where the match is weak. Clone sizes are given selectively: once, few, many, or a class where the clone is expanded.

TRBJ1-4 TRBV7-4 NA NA CASSPRAWDTTNEKLFF TGTGCCAGCAGCCCACGAGCGTGGGACACAACTAATGAAAAACTGTTTTTT
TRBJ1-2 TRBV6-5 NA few CASSYSGGYGYTF TGTGCCAGCAGTTACTCGGGGGGGTATGGCTACACCTTC
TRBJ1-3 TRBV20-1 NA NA CSARDTFSGNTIYF TGCAGTGCTAGAGACACCTTCTCTGGAAACACCATATATTTT
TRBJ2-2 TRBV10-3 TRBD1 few CAISERTGGRTGELFF TGTGCCATCAGTGAGCGAACAGGGGGCCGCACCGGGGAGCTGTTTTTT
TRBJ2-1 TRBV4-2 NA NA CASSQDGLDEQFF TGTGCCAGCAGCCAAGATGGGCTGGATGAGCAGTTCTTC
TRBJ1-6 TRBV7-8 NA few CASSFRASPLHF TGTGCCAGCAGCTTCAGGGCGTCACCCCTCCACTTT
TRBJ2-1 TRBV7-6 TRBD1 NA CASSLEHRDRVVGQFF TGTGCCAGCAGCTTAGAGCACCGGGACAGGGTTGTGGGGCAGTTCTTC
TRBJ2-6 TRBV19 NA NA CASSIAAGSSGANVLTF TGTGCCAGTAGTATAGCGGCAGGGAGCTCTGGGGCCAACGTCCTGACTTTC
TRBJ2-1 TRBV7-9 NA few CASSPQHNEQFF TGTGCCAGCAGCCCTCAGCACAATGAGCAGTTCTTC
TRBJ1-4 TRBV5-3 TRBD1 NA CASSHDQGAANEKLFF TGTGCCAGCAGCCACGACCAGGGGGCGGCTAATGAAAAACTGTTTTTT
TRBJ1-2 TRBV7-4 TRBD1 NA CASSVGQGARGYTF TGTGCCAGCAGCGTGGGACAGGGGGCGCGTGGCTACACCTTC
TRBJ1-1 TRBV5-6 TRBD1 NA CASSLRTGGREGTEAFF TGTGCCAGCAGCTTGCGGACAGGCGGTCGTGAGGGCACTGAAGCTTTCTTT
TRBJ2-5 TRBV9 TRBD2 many CASSAGLAQETQYF TGTGCCAGCAGCGCCGGACTAGCCCAAGAGACCCAGTACTTC
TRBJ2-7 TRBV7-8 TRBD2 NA CASSIERGRYEQYF TGTGCCAGCAGCATCGAGCGGGGCCGCTACGAGCAGTACTTC
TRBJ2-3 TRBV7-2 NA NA CASTPWGPDTQYF TGTGCCAGCACCCCCTGGGGTCCAGATACGCAGTATTTT
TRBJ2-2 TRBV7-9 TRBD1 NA CATSRAGGMNTGELFF TGTGCCACCTCTAGAGCAGGGGGAATGAACACCGGGGAGCTGTTTTTT
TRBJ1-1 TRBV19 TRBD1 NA CASIDRAGDTEAFF TGTGCCAGTATTGACAGGGCTGGGGACACTGAAGCTTTCTTT
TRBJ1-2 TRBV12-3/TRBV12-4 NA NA CASSGAPNYGYTF TGTGCCAGCAGTGGGGCACCTAACTATGGCTACACCTTC
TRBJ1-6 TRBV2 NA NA CASRYSGTPLHF TGTGCCAGCAGATACAGCGGCACACCCCTCCACTTT
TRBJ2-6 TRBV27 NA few CASSAGGANVLTF TGTGCCAGCAGTGCAGGAGGGGCCAACGTCCTGACTTTC
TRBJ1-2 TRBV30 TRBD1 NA CAWINSLARDRGRKGYTF TGTGCCTGGATAAACAGCCTAGCGAGGGACAGGGGGCGAAAAGGCTACACCTTC
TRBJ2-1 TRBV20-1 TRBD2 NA CSASRTSGNEQFF TGCAGTGCCTCCCGGACTAGCGGCAATGAGCAGTTCTTC
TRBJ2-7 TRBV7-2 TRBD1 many CASSWTGAGEQYF TGTGCCAGCAGCTGGACAGGGGCGGGAGAGCAGTACTTC
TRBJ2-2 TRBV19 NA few CASSAEWGANGELFF TGTGCCAGTAGTGCAGAATGGGGGGCTAACGGGGAGCTGTTTTTT
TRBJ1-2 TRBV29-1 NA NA CSVEYRLYGYTF TGCAGCGTTGAATACAGACTCTATGGCTACACCTTC
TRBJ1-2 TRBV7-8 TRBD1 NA CASSLARTGVNYGYTF TGTGCCAGCAGCTTAGCTAGGACAGGAGTCAACTATGGCTACACCTTC
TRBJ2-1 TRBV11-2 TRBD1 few CASSLGTGLGNEQFF TGTGCCAGCAGCTTAGGGACAGGGTTAGGCAATGAGCAGTTCTTC
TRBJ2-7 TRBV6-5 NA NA CASSYSAGDYEQYF TGTGCCAGCAGTTACTCGGCTGGGGATTACGAGCAGTACTTC
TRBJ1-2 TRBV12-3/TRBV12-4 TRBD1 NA CASSLQDRGPGYTF TGTGCCAGCAGTTTACAAGACAGGGGGCCTGGCTACACCTTC
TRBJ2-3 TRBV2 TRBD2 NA CASRRLAGATSTDTQYF TGTGCCAGCAGGAGACTAGCGGGGGCCACTAGCACAGATACGCAGTATTTT
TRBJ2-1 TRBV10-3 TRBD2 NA CAIRPGLAGGRREYEQFF TGTGCCATCAGACCGGGACTAGCGGGGGGGAGACGGGAGTATGAGCAGTTCTTC
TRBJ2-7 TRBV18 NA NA CASSPTTTGAYEQYF TGTGCCAGCTCACCAACCACCACCGGGGCCTACGAGCAGTACTTC
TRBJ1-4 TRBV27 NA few CASSPTVSTNEKLFF TGTGCCAGCAGTCCCACAGTATCAACTAATGAAAAACTGTTTTTT
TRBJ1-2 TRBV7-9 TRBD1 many CASSLDNRGDGYTF TGTGCCAGCAGCTTAGATAACAGGGGAGATGGCTACACCTTC
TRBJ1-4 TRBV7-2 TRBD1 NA CASSLAGQGHEKLFF TGTGCCAGCAGCTTAGCCGGACAGGGCCATGAAAAACTGTTTTTT
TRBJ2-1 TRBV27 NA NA CASSPDQSDEQFF TGTGCCAGCAGTCCTGACCAATCCGATGAGCAGTTCTTC
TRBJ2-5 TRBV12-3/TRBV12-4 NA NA CASRPTRAETQYF TGTGCCAGCAGACCTACTAGAGCAGAGACCCAGTACTTC
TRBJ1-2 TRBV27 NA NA CASSLRRSYGYTF TGTGCCAGCAGTTTAAGGCGGTCCTATGGCTACACCTTC
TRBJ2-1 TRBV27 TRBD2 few CASSFGGRAHNEQFF TGTGCCAGCAGTTTTGGCGGGAGGGCTCACAATGAGCAGTTCTTC
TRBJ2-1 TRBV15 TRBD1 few CATRTGYNNEQFF TGTGCCACCAGGACAGGGTATAACAATGAGCAGTTCTTC
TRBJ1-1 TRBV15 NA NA CATSVSGNTPEAFF TGTGCCACCAGCGTTTCCGGAAATACCCCCGAAGCTTTCTTT
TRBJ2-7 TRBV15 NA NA CATSRGGISSSYEQYF TGTGCCACCAGCAGAGGTGGGATTTCCTCCTCCTACGAGCAGTACTTC
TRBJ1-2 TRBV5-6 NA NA CASSLGGGNLRGYTF TGTGCCAGCAGCTTGGGAGGTGGCAATCTGAGAGGCTACACCTTC
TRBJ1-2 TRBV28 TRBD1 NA CASSLNGQGDGYTF TGTGCCAGCAGTTTAAATGGACAGGGTGACGGCTACACCTTC
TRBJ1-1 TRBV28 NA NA CASSLYERSAFF TGTGCCAGCAGTTTATATGAGAGGTCGGCTTTCTTT
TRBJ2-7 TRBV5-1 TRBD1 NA CASSLTGQGHYEQYF TGCGCCAGCAGCTTGACGGGACAGGGGCACTACGAGCAGTACTTC
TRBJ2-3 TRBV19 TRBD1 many CASRRQGSPDTQYF TGTGCCAGTAGAAGACAGGGGAGCCCAGATACGCAGTATTTT
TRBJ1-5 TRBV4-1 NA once CASSQVRGSNQPQHF TGCGCCAGCAGCCAAGTGCGGGGAAGCAATCAGCCCCAGCATTTT